The 16 T cell receptor beta chains given below trace back to one sample, sequenced in a study of shared clonotypes between healthy human individuals. Method: immunoSEQ multiplex PCR; TCRdb's copy keeps in-frame clones and lacks some. The table records under 1,900,000 clones, approximately 98.5% of them present only once. Sequencing used naive CD4+ T cells sorted from blood. Subset here: CD45RA+ positively selected. These receptors were taken from a young man in good health.

This rearrangement joins TRBV5-4 to TRBJ2-5; a possible D gene is TRBD1 (5 bases). Germline assignment: CDR1 SGHNT and CDR2 YYREEE (reference sequence). CDR3 length equals 14 residues. V gave up 0 bases and J gave up 2 bases, with 8 bases separating them. CDR3 protein: CASSLAWTQETQYF. The CDR3, as DNA: TGTGCCAGCAGCTTGGCCTGGACACAAGAGACCCAGTACTTC.

The gene calls are TRBV7-3 and TRBJ2-3; tentative D call: TRBD2 (6 bases). Germline V CDR1 and CDR2: SGHTA, FQGTGA. The ends were cut back, 5 bases at V and 2 bases at J, with 14 bases in the middle. The CDR3 length is 15 residues. The CDR3 DNA reads as TGTGCCAGCAGCCCTGCTAGCGCCTACACAGATACGCAGTATTTT. It specifies CASSPASAYTDTQYF.

This chain uses TRBV18 with TRBJ1-3, with 8 bases aligning to TRBD1. Germline CDR1 is KGHSH and CDR2 is LQKENI. This CDR3 is 16 amino acids long. V trimming: 4 bases; J trimming: 3 bases; junction bases outside the gene matches: 8. The CDR3 here is CASSLSTGEGGNTIYF. The CDR3 bases are TGTGCCAGCTCACTTTCGACAGGGGAAGGTGGAAACACCATATATTTT.

J is TRBJ2-2 and V is TRBV4-2; no reliable D call. Germline loops: CDR1 LGHNA, CDR2 YNFKEQ. Trimming shortened V by 0 bases and J by 4 bases, and 12 bases separated the two germline ends. CDR3 length: 16 amino acids. The CDR3 bases are TGTGCCAGCAGCCAAGAGGCCCTAGTCCTCACCGGGGAGCTGTTTTTT. This codes for CASSQEALVLTGELFF.

Of note for this clone: Distinct nucleotide sequences in the sample also encode this CDR3. The gene calls are TRBV5-4 and TRBJ2-3, with D perhaps matching TRBD1 (6 bases). There are 14 residues in the CDR3. CDR1 SGHNT and CDR2 YYREEE come from the germline V gene (reference sequence). Trimming left V 4 bases short and J 0 bases short, with 9 bases between. The CDR3 DNA sequence: TGTGCCAGCAGCCCTGGACAGAGCACAGATACGCAGTATTTT. As protein: CASSPGQSTDTQYF.

The chain is built from TRBV7-2 and TRBJ2-3; D unresolved. Germline CDR1 is SGHTA and CDR2 is FQGNSA. V gave up 0 bases and J gave up 2 bases, with 3 bases separating them. This CDR3 is 13 amino acids long. CDR3 residues: CASSLAYTDTQYF. In DNA form, the CDR3 reads TGTGCCAGCAGCTTAGCTTACACAGATACGCAGTATTTT.

The V call is TRBV29-1, the J call TRBJ1-2, with 9 bases fitting TRBD1. This CDR3 contains 13 residues. The germline V gene has CDR1 SQVTM and CDR2 ANQGSEA. The junction had 10 bases not matched to a gene; V was cut back by 7 bases and J by 7 bases. The CDR3 is CSGTTGGLSGYTF. The DNA for the CDR3 is TGCAGCGGTACGACAGGGGGACTCTCTGGCTACACCTTC.

The chain is built from TRBV11-2 and TRBJ1-1; D unclear. Germline V gene data show CDR1 as SGHAT and CDR2 as FQNNGV. The CDR3 length is 15 residues. V was trimmed by 5 bases and J by 3 bases, leaving 16 bases between them. In DNA form, the CDR3 reads TGTGCCAGCAGCCCGCCTTTAAGGGTCGACACTGAAGCTTTCTTT. Translating gives CASSPPLRVDTEAFF.

This chain connects TRBV6-1 to TRBJ1-1; unclear D gene. The V gene lost 4 bases and the J gene lost 0 bases, with 12 bases spanning the gap. Germline values: CDR1 MNHNS, CDR2 SASEGT. This CDR3 is 15 amino acids long. The CDR3 bases are TGTGCCAGCAGTGCTTTATCAACCGTGAACACTGAAGCTTTCTTT. As protein: CASSALSTVNTEAFF.

The chain is built from TRBV5-1 and TRBJ2-1; 12 positions agree with TRBD2. The CDR3 spans 16 residues. Germline loops: CDR1 SGHRS, CDR2 YFSETQ. J was trimmed by 1 base and V by 2 bases; bases with no gene match: 1. The CDR3 nucleotides are TGCGCCAGCAGCTTCACTAGCGGGAGGTCCTACAATGAGCAGTTCTTC. Protein product: CASSFTSGRSYNEQFF. Using reference TRBV5-1 and TRBJ2-1 for the parts outside the CDR3, the full variable domain is KAGVTQTPRYLIKTRGQQVTLSCSPISGHRSVSWYQQTPGQGLQFLFEYFSETQRNKGNFPGRFSGRQFSNSRSEMNVSTLELGDSALYLCASSFTSGRSYNEQFFGPGTRLTVL.

The chain carries TRBV15 and TRBJ2-1; 11 bases align to TRBD2. The CDR3 runs 17 residues. The germline V gene has CDR1 LNHNV and CDR2 YYDKDF (reference sequence). Germline trimming cut 1 base from V and 3 bases from J; bases unmatched to any gene: 5. The CDR3 is CATSRVELAGVYNEQFF. CDR3 coding DNA: TGTGCCACCAGCAGAGTGGAACTAGCGGGAGTCTACAATGAGCAGTTCTTC.

The chain combines TRBV7-9 with TRBJ1-4; 7 bases fit TRBD1. The V and J ends lost 1 base and 0 bases, in that order; junction bases with no gene match: 5. The V gene's germline CDR1 is SEHNR and CDR2 FQNEAQ (reference sequence). The CDR3 has 17 amino acids. The CDR3 region is CASSLGQGQPTNEKLFF. DNA of the CDR3: TGTGCCAGCAGCTTAGGGCAGGGACAGCCAACTAATGAAAAACTGTTTTTT.

V and J are TRBV19 and TRBJ2-2; D might be TRBD2 (6 bases). Trimming took off 3 bases at V and 6 bases at J, with 11 bases between the two ends. Germline V lookup: CDR1 LNHDA, CDR2 SQIVND (reference sequence). The CDR3 spans 14 residues. DNA for the CDR3: TGTGCCAGTAGTATCGGCGGAGGGGCCGGGGAGCTGTTTTTT. Amino acid sequence: CASSIGGGAGELFF.

Turning to this clone: The sample has other DNA sequences that encode this CDR3 too. The V gene is TRBV11-3, the J gene TRBJ2-1; D is ambiguous. The ends were cut back, 0 bases at V and 10 bases at J, with 10 bases in the middle. Germline V lookup: CDR1 SGHNT, CDR2 YENEEA. CDR3 length: 13 residues. In nucleotides, the CDR3 is TGTGCCAGCAGCTTAGATGGTAGTGGCGAGCAGTTCTTC. Translation gives CASSLDGSGEQFF.

V is TRBV6-1 and J is TRBJ1-2; 8 bases align to TRBD1. The CDR3 extends over 13 amino acids. V dropped 7 bases and J dropped 8; count of bases not matched to a gene: 9. Germline-derived CDR1 and CDR2 are MNHNS and SASEGT. As DNA, the CDR3 is TGTGCCAGCATTCCAGGACAGGGTTACGGCTACACCTTC. This gives the protein CASIPGQGYGYTF.

This clone was counted once. Written as DNA, the CDR3 is TGTGCCAGCAGAAACCCGACTGGGTCCACCGGGGAGCTGTTTTTT. It translates to CASRNPTGSTGELFF. The chain uses TRBV5-5 and TRBJ2-2; D unclear. V lost 5 bases and J 4 bases, leaving 15 bases between the germline ends. CDR1 and CDR2 (germline): SGHKS, YYEKEE (reference sequence). This CDR3 region has 15 residues.